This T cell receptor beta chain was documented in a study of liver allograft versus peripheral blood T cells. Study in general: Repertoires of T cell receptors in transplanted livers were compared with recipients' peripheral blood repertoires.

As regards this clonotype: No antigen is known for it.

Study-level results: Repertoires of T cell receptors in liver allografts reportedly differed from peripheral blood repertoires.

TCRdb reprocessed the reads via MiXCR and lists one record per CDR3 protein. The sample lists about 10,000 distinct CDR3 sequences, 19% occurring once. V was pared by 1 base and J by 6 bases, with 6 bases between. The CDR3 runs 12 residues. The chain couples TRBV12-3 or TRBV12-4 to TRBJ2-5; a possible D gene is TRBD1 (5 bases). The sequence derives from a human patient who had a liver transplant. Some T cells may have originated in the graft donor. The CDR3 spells CASSLEGQTQYF. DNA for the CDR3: TGTGCCAGCAGTTTAGAGGGGCAGACCCAGTACTTC.